These 24 T cell receptor beta chains share one sample of origin, sequenced in a study of blood T cell repertoires in COVID-19. Method: immunoSEQ multiplex PCR; TCRdb's copy keeps in-frame clones and lacks some. The sample has about 190,000 clones, approximately 88% seen once; the top ten hold 3.2%. The sequenced material came from PBMCs or T cells enriched from blood (not recorded which). The source is a woman aged 25 to 45 who had recovered from COVID-19.

This chain links TRBV5-6 with TRBJ1-6; possible D gene TRBD1, 5 bases. V lost 3 bases to trimming and J lost 0 bases, with 7 bases between them. Germline loops: CDR1 SGHDT, CDR2 YYEEEE. This CDR3 is built from 15 residues. In DNA form, the CDR3 reads TGTGCCAGCAGCTACGACAGCTCCTATAATTCACCCCTCCACTTT. Encoded protein: CASSYDSSYNSPLHF.

J is TRBJ2-7 and V is TRBV28; D is possibly TRBD2 (6 bases). CDR1 and CDR2 from the germline V gene are MDHEN and SYDVKM. Deletions cut 2 bases from V and 3 bases from J, with 8 bases between. This CDR3 is built from 13 residues. The CDR3 nucleotides read TGTGCCAGCAGTTTAAGGGGACTCTACGAGCAGTACTTC. Its protein is CASSLRGLYEQYF. Looking up the rest from reference TRBV28 and TRBJ2-7 gives the full variable domain: DVKVTQSSRYLVKRTGEKVFLECVQDMDHENMFWYRQDPGLGLRLIYFSYDVKMKEKGDIPEGYSVSREKKERFSLILESASTNQTSMYLCASSLRGLYEQYFGPGTRLTVT.

V gene TRBV27 combines with J gene TRBJ1-1, with 9 bases identical to TRBD1. The germline V gene encodes CDR1 MNHEY and CDR2 SMNVEV (reference sequence). The CDR3 runs 16 residues. V shed 3 bases, J shed 5 bases, and the junction held 10 bases outside the gene matches. CDR3 DNA: TGTGCCAGCAGTTTCCAACCGGGACAGGGCAGGACTGAAGCTTTCTTT. Translating gives CASSFQPGQGRTEAFF.

V is TRBV6-1 and J is TRBJ1-1; D is possibly TRBD1 (5 bases). The germline V gene encodes CDR1 MNHNS and CDR2 SASEGT. The V end was cut by 0 bases, the J end by 6 bases, with 8 bases between. This CDR3 has 13 amino acids. For the CDR3, the DNA is TGTGCCAGCAGTGAAGCGAGCAGGGCTGAAGCTTTCTTT. Residues: CASSEASRAEAFF.

The chain has TRBV27 and TRBJ1-2, with TRBD1 matching 7 bases. Germline assignment: CDR1 MNHEY and CDR2 SMNVEV (reference sequence). The trim removed 5 bases at V and 9 bases at J, leaving 12 bases unmatched. The CDR3 covers 14 residues. The CDR3 region is CASSNTGDVLSYTF. In nucleotides, the CDR3 is TGTGCCAGCAGTAACACAGGGGACGTCTTGAGCTACACCTTC.

This chain joins TRBV6-5 and TRBJ1-6; maybe TRBD1 (6 bases). CDR3 length equals 14 residues. The V end lost 6 bases, the J end lost 5 bases, and 11 bases lay between the germline ends. Germline CDR1 and CDR2: MNHEY and SVGAGI. CDR3 region: CASRRQANNSPLHF. CDR3 bases: TGTGCCAGCAGGCGACAGGCCAATAATTCACCCCTCCACTTT.

The chain carries TRBV7-9 and TRBJ2-7, with TRBD1 as a possible D gene (7 bases). With 5 bases removed from V and 5 bases from J, the gap between germline ends came to 13 bases. Germline CDR1 and CDR2: SEHNR and FQNEAQ (reference sequence). The CDR3 loop spans 13 amino acids. The CDR3 loop is CASSRQGGHEQYF. The CDR3 DNA reads TGTGCCAGCAGCCGACAGGGAGGCCACGAGCAGTACTTC.

The chain has TRBV9 and TRBJ1-1; 7 nucleotides agree with TRBD1. J lost 0 bases, V lost 2 bases, and 7 bases had no gene match. The CDR3 has 16 amino acids. The germline V gene encodes CDR1 SGDLS and CDR2 YYNGEE. The CDR3 DNA is TGTGCCAGCAGCGTTCAGGGGGGATCGATGAACACTGAAGCTTTCTTT. Encoded protein: CASSVQGGSMNTEAFF.

The rearrangement uses TRBV3-1 (or the pseudogene TRBV3-2) and TRBJ2-4, with 8 bases lining up with TRBD2. The CDR3 is 18 residues long. CDR1 and CDR2 from the germline V gene are LGHDT and YNNKEL (reference sequence). Trimming at V came to 4 bases and at J to 0 bases, leaving 11 bases not matched to a gene. The CDR3 nucleotides read TGTGCCAGCAGCCCCTACCTTTCGGGAGGGGCAGCCAAAAACATTCAGTACTTC. This encodes CASSPYLSGGAAKNIQYF.

Comment on this clone: The same CDR3 can be traced to other DNA sequences in this sample. The chain joins TRBV12-3 or TRBV12-4 to TRBJ2-5, with a tentative D call TRBD2 (6 bases). The ends were cut back, 2 bases at V and 5 bases at J, with 9 bases in the middle. The CDR3 consists of 13 residues. CDR3 sequence reads: CASSLSGVETQYF. CDR3 bases: TGTGCCAGCAGTTTATCGGGGGTGGAGACCCAGTACTTC.

The rearrangement uses TRBV2 and TRBJ2-5; no clear D. Per the germline V gene, CDR1 is SNHLY and CDR2 is FYNNEI. Trimming took 7 bases from V and 3 from J, leaving 12 bases between them. The CDR3 has 13 residues. The CDR3 reads CASTRRQEETQYF. CDR3 DNA sequence: TGTGCCAGCACCCGTCGGCAGGAAGAGACCCAGTACTTC.

The chain joins TRBV5-1 to TRBJ2-3; perhaps TRBD2 as D (6 bases). The V and J ends lost 3 bases and 8 bases respectively, with 19 bases between them. Germline V gives CDR1 SGHRS, CDR2 YFSETQ. The CDR3 is made up of 15 amino acids. The CDR3 DNA sequence: TGCGCCAGCAGCTCGGAGGGGACCGTTCAGGGTACGCAGTATTTT. It yields the protein CASSSEGTVQGTQYF.

The chain joins TRBV7-2 to TRBJ1-5, with TRBD1 matching over 8 bases. V shed 6 bases and J 4 bases; nucleotides not matched to a gene: 8. The CDR3 consists of 15 residues. Germline lookup yields CDR1 SGHTA and CDR2 FQGNSA. The CDR3 DNA follows: TGTGCCAGCAGTCAAGACAGGGGCTTTAATCAGCCCCAGCATTTT. Residues: CASSQDRGFNQPQHF.

This clone was detected a few times. This sequence joins TRBV29-1 and TRBJ1-5; D gene uncertain. Trimming pared 4 bases from V and 4 bases from J, leaving 11 bases between. CDR1 and CDR2 from the germline V gene are SQVTM and ANQGSEA. This CDR3 has 13 residues. CDR3 residues: CSVVSGMNQPQHF. Written as DNA, the CDR3 is TGCAGCGTTGTATCGGGAATGAATCAGCCCCAGCATTTT.

A single count supports this clone. This sample includes further DNA sequences coding for the same CDR3. V is TRBV3-1 (or the pseudogene TRBV3-2) and J is TRBJ2-1; 7 nucleotides line up with TRBD2. The length of the CDR3 is 12 residues. CDR1 is LGHDT, CDR2 YNNKEL, per germline (reference sequence). V shed 4 bases, J shed 6 bases, and the junction held 0 bases outside the gene matches. CDR3 sequence (DNA): TGTGCCAGCAGCCGGGGGGGCAATGAGCAGTTCTTC. This gives the protein CASSRGGNEQFF.

The V and J genes are TRBV30 and TRBJ1-6, with D possibly being TRBD1 (6 bases). The CDR3 totals 15 residues. CDR1 and CDR2 (germline): GTSNPN, SVGIG (reference sequence). Trimming took off 0 bases at V and 9 bases at J, with 15 bases between the two ends. Here the CDR3 reads CAWSVRGGASSPLHF. In nucleotides, the CDR3 is TGTGCCTGGAGTGTACGAGGGGGGGCTAGTTCACCCCTCCACTTT.

This chain connects TRBV4-2 to TRBJ2-7, with 8 bases that match TRBD2. The trim removed 0 bases at V and 6 bases at J, leaving 7 bases unmatched. The germline CDR1 and CDR2 sequences are LGHNA and YNFKEQ. The CDR3 is made up of 15 amino acids. The CDR3 bases are TGTGCCAGCAGCCAAGAACAGCGGGAGTTCAGCGAGCAGTACTTC. It encodes CASSQEQREFSEQYF.

V usage is TRBV14 and J usage is TRBJ2-7, with 7 bases identical to TRBD2. Germline CDR1 and CDR2: SGHDN and FVKESK. The V segment lost 4 bases and the J segment 3 bases; nucleotides outside the gene matches: 15. This CDR3 comprises 17 residues. CDR3 in DNA: TGTGCCAGCAGCCGTACGTTGGGCGGGAGCTCGTTCTACGAGCAGTACTTC. Amino acid sequence: CASSRTLGGSSFYEQYF. The variable domain in full, completed from reference TRBV14 and TRBJ2-7, reads EAGVTQFPSHSVIEKGQTVTLRCDPISGHDNLYWYRRVMGKEIKFLLHFVKESKQDESGMPNNRFLAERTGGTYSTLKVQPAELEDSGVYFCASSRTLGGSSFYEQYFGPGTRLTVT.

This chain joins TRBV18 and TRBJ1-3; a weak D match, TRBD1 (5 bases). Trimming left V 3 bases short and J 2 bases short, with 11 bases between. CDR1 and CDR2 from the germline V gene are KGHSH and LQKENI. The CDR3 consists of 15 residues. The CDR3 protein is CASSPGGGPGNTIYF. The CDR3 DNA reads as TGTGCCAGCTCACCCGGGGGAGGACCTGGAAACACCATATATTTT.

V and J are TRBV7-9 and TRBJ1-2; 8 bases fit TRBD1. The CDR3 is made up of 17 amino acids. Germline CDR1 reads SEHNR; CDR2 reads FQNEAQ (reference sequence). The V segment lost 8 bases and the J segment 5 bases; nucleotides outside the gene matches: 19. The CDR3 here is CASGDGLFGQGGYGYTF. CDR3 bases: TGTGCCAGCGGGGACGGTCTCTTTGGACAGGGCGGTTATGGCTACACCTTC.

The chain combines TRBV2 with TRBJ2-1; no definite D call. The CDR3 runs 16 residues. Germline V lookup: CDR1 SNHLY, CDR2 FYNNEI. Trimming removed 7 bases at V and 0 bases at J, with 16 bases between. CDR3 DNA: TGTGCCAGCAACAAGGATGACTCGAGCTCCTACAATGAGCAGTTCTTC. Translating it yields CASNKDDSSSYNEQFF.

The rearrangement links TRBV10-3 to TRBJ2-5, with D tentatively TRBD2 (7 bases). This CDR3 region has 15 residues. V lost 2 bases and J 4 bases, leaving 14 bases between the germline ends. Germline CDR1 is ENHRY and CDR2 is SYGVKD. This chain's CDR3 is CAISEGAGAAETQYF. The DNA for the CDR3 is TGTGCCATCAGTGAGGGGGCGGGGGCCGCAGAGACCCAGTACTTC.

The chain joins TRBV5-1 to TRBJ1-5; perhaps TRBD1 as D (6 bases). Germline V lookup: CDR1 SGHRS, CDR2 YFSETQ. There are 15 residues in the CDR3. V was shortened by 2 bases and J by 4 bases, with 13 bases between the two germline ends. The CDR3 DNA sequence: TGCGCCAGCAGCTTTACAGGGTCCCTAAATCAGCCCCAGCATTTT. Protein sequence: CASSFTGSLNQPQHF.

The chain employs TRBV28 and TRBJ2-7; possibly TRBD1 for D (5 bases). Deletions cut 2 bases from V and 2 bases from J, with 10 bases between. The CDR3 has 14 residues. Germline V gene sequence: CDR1 MDHEN, CDR2 SYDVKM. The CDR3 here is CASSLRGFTYEQYF. The DNA for the CDR3 is TGTGCCAGCAGTTTAAGGGGTTTTACCTACGAGCAGTACTTC. The whole variable domain, filled in from reference TRBV28 and TRBJ2-7, reads DVKVTQSSRYLVKRTGEKVFLECVQDMDHENMFWYRQDPGLGLRLIYFSYDVKMKEKGDIPEGYSVSREKKERFSLILESASTNQTSMYLCASSLRGFTYEQYFGPGTRLTVT.